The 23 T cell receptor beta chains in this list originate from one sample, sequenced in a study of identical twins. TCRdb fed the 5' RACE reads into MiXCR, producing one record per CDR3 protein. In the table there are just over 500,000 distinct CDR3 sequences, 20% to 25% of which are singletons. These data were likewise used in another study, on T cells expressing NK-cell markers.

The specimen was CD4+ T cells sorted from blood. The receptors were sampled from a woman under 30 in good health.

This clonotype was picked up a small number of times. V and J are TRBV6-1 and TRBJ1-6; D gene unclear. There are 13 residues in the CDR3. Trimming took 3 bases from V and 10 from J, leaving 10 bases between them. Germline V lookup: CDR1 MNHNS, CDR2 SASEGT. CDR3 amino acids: CASSEADRSPLHF. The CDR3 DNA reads TGTGCCAGCAGTGAGGCGGATAGGTCACCCCTCCACTTT.

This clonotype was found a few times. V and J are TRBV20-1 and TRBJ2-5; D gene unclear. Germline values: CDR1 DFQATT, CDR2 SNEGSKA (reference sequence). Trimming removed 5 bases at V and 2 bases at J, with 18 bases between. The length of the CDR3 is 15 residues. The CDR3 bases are TGCAGTGCTTCCCCCCGACATCTTACGCAAGAGACCCAGTACTTC. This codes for CSASPRHLTQETQYF.

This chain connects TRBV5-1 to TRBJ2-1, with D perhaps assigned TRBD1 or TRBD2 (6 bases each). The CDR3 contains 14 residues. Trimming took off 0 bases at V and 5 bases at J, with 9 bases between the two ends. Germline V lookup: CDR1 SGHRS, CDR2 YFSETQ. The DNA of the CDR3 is TGCGCCAGCAGCTTGGGGGGGGCGGACAATGAGCAGTTCTTC. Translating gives CASSLGGADNEQFF.

Here the CDR3 reads CASSLAAPRHGETQYF. CDR3 nucleotides: TGCGCCAGCAGCCTTGCCGCGCCGAGACACGGGGAGACCCAGTACTTC. The chain joins TRBV4-1 to TRBJ2-5, with D unclear. Germline CDR1 and CDR2: MGHRA and YSYEKL. The V and J ends lost 4 bases and 5 bases respectively, with 20 bases between them. The CDR3 extends over 16 amino acids.

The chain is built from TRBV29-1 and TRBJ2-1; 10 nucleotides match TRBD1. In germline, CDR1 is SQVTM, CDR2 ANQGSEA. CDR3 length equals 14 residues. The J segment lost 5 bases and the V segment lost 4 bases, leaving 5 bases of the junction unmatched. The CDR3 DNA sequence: TGCAGCGTTGCTCGACAGGGGGCAGACAATGAGCAGTTCTTC. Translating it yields CSVARQGADNEQFF.

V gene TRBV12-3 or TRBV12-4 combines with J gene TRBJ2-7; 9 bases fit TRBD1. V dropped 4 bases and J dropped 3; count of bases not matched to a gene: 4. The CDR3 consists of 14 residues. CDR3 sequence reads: CASSSGTGLYEQYF. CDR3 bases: TGTGCCAGCAGTTCAGGGACAGGGCTCTACGAGCAGTACTTC.

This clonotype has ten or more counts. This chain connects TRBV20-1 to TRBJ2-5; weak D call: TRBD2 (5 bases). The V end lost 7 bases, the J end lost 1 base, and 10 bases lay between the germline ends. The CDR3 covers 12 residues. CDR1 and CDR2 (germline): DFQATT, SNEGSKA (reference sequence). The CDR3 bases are TGCAGTGTACGGAGGAGCCAAGAGACCCAGTACTTC. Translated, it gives CSVRRSQETQYF.

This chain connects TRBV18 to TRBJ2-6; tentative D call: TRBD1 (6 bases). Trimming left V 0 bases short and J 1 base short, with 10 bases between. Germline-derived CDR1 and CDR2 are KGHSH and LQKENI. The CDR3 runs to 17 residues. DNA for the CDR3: TGTGCCAGCTCACCACCACCGGGGACATCTGGGGCCAACGTCCTGACTTTC. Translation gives CASSPPPGTSGANVLTF.

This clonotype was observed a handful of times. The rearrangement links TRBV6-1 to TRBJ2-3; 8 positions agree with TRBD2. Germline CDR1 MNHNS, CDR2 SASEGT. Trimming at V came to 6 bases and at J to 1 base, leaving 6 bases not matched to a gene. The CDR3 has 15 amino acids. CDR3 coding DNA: TGTGCCAGCAGGTCTCCGGGACTAGGCACAGATACGCAGTATTTT. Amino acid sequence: CASRSPGLGTDTQYF.

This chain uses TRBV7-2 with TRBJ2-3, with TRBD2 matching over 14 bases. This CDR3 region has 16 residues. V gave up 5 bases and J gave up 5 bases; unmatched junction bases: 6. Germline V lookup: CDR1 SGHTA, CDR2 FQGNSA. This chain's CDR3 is CASSKRLAGGGDTQYF. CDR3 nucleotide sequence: TGTGCCAGCAGCAAGAGACTAGCGGGAGGGGGAGATACGCAGTATTTT. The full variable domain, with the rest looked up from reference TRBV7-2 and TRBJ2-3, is GAGVSQSPSNKVTEKGKDVELRCDPISGHTALYWYRQSLGQGLEFLIYFQGNSAPDKSGLPSDRFSAERTGGSVSTLTIQRTQQEDSAVYLCASSKRLAGGGDTQYFGPGTRLTVL.

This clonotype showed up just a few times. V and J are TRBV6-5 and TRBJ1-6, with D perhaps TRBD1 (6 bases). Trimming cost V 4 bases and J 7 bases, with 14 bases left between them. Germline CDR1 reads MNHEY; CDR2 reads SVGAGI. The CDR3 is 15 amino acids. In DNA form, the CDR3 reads TGTGCCAGCAGTTCCAACAGGGTTTACAATTCACCCCTCCACTTT. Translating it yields CASSSNRVYNSPLHF.

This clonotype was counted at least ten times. In DNA, the CDR3 is TGTGCCAGCAGACGCATAGCGGGGGGGCACAATGAGCAGTTCTTC. Amino acids: CASRRIAGGHNEQFF. The V call is TRBV6-1, the J call TRBJ2-1, with 11 bases that match TRBD2. Germline values: CDR1 MNHNS, CDR2 SASEGT. The J segment lost 5 bases and the V segment lost 6 bases, leaving 6 bases of the junction unmatched. The CDR3 is made up of 15 amino acids.

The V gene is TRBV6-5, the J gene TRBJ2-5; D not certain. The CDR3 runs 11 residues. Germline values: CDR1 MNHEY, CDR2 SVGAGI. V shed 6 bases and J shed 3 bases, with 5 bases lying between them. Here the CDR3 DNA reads TGTGCCAGCAGATCAAAAGAGACCCAGTACTTC. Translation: CASRSKETQYF.

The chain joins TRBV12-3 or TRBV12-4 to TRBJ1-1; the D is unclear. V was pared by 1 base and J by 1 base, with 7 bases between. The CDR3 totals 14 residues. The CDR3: CASSLGNRNTEAFF. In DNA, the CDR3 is TGTGCCAGCAGTTTAGGGAACAGGAACACTGAAGCTTTCTTT.

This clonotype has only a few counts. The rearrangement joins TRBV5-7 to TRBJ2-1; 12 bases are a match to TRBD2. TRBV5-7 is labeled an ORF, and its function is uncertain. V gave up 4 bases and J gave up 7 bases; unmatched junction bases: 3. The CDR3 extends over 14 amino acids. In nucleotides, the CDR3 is TGTGCCAGCAGCCTAGCGGGGGGGCAGAATGAGCAGTTCTTC. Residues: CASSLAGGQNEQFF.

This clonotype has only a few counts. The CDR3 bases are TGCGCCAGCAGGGGGTCGGGGTACGAGCAGTACTTC. Protein product: CASRGSGYEQYF. The V and J genes are TRBV5-1 and TRBJ2-7, with D perhaps matching TRBD2 (5 bases). Trimming removed 5 bases from V and 4 bases from J, with 10 bases in between. The CDR3 runs 12 residues. Per the germline V gene, CDR1 is SGHRS and CDR2 is YFSETQ.

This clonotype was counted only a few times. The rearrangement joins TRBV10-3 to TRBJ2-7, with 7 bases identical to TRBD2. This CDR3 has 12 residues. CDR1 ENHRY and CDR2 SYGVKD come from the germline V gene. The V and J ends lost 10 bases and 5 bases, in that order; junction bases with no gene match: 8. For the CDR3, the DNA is TGTGCCACCGGGGAGGGCCACGACGAGCAGTACTTC. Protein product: CATGEGHDEQYF.

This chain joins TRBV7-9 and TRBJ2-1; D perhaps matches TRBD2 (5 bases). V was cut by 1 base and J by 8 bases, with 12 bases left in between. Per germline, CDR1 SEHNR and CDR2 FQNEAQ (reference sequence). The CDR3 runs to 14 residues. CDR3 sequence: CASSLDGAGDEQFF. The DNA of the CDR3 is TGTGCCAGCAGCTTAGACGGAGCCGGGGATGAGCAGTTCTTC. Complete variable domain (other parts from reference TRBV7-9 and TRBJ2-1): DTGVSQNPRHKITKRGQNVTFRCDPISEHNRLYWYRQTLGQGPEFLTYFQNEAQLEKSRLLSDRFSAERPKGSFSTLEIQRTEQGDSAMYLCASSLDGAGDEQFFGPGTRLTVL.

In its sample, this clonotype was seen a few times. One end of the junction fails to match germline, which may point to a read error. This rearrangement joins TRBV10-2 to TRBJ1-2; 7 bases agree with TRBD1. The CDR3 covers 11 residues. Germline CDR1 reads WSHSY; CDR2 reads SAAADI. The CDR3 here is CASTVRDRAYF. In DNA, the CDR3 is TGCGCCAGCACTGTCAGGGACAGAGCCTACTTC.

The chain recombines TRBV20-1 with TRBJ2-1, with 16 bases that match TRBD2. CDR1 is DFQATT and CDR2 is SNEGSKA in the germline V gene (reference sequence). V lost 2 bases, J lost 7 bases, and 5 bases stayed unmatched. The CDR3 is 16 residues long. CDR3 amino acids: CSARFGTSGGGNEQFF. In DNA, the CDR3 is TGCAGTGCTAGATTCGGGACTAGCGGGGGGGGAAATGAGCAGTTCTTC.

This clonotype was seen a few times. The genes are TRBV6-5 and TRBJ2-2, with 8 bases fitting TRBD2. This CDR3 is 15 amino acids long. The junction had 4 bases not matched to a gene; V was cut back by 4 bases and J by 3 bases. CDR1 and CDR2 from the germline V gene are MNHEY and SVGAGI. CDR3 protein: CASSSGLAHTGELFF. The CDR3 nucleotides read TGTGCCAGCAGTTCCGGACTAGCCCACACCGGGGAGCTGTTTTTT.

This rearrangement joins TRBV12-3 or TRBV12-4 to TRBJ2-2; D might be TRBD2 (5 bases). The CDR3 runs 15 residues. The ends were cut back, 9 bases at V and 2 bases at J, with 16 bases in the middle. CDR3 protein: CASYRMTTNTGELFF. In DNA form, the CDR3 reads TGTGCCAGTTACCGTATGACTACAAACACCGGGGAGCTGTTTTTT.

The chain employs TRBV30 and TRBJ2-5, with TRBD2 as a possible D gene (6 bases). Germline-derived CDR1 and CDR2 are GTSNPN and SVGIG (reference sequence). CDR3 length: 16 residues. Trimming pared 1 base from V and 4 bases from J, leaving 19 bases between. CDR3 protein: CAWSGGLLGIGETQYF. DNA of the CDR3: TGTGCCTGGAGTGGGGGACTTTTAGGTATCGGAGAGACCCAGTACTTC.